This T cell receptor beta chain was identified during a study of cytomegalovirus exposure and HLA in healthy donors. Study information: A subsequent analysis stated that the 100 to 150 validation repertoires were run on the same platform as the 600 to 750 first-cohort repertoires. Study findings and constraints: Later, an analysis found that TCR clusters from the first cohort tended to co-occur in the 120 validation repertoires. The study flagged roughly 160 TCR beta chains as cytomegalovirus-associated.

The protocol was immunoSEQ multiplex PCR, while the TCRdb copy is restricted to in-frame clones and leaves out a portion. Found here are more than 300,000 clones, approximately 90% of them singletons; the top ten hold roughly 0.82%. The table lists this clone with a few counts. Its cognate antigen is unknown. This CDR3 is also generated by other DNA sequences in the sample. The receptor was derived from a woman in her late teens or twenties in good health and CMV-seronegative. Sequenced input: PBMCs.

CDR3 sequence (DNA): TGTGCCAGCAGTCTTGGGACTAACACTGAAGCTTTCTTT. Amino acids: CASSLGTNTEAFF. The J gene is TRBJ1-1, the V gene TRBV27; tentatively, D is TRBD1 (5 bases). V lost 5 bases and J 2 bases, leaving 9 bases between the germline ends. The length of the CDR3 is 13 residues. Germline CDR1 MNHEY, CDR2 SMNVEV (reference sequence).